Given below is one TCR beta chain in context. V shed 6 bases, J shed 5 bases, and the junction held 8 bases outside the gene matches. The CDR3 extends over 14 amino acids. Germline loops: CDR1 SNHLY, CDR2 FYNNEI. The data were taken from a study of blood T cell repertoires in COVID-19. About the study: T cells, B-cell-depleted T cells, or PBMCs supplied cDNA or gDNA.

The assay was immunoSEQ multiplex PCR, and TCRdb's table has in-frame clones only and misses some. The table includes 80,000 to 100,000 clones, 70% to 85% detected once. V is TRBV2 and J is TRBJ2-5; 8 positions agree with TRBD2. Sequencing was performed on peripheral blood. The TCR was taken from a man between 65 and 80 years old with active or convalescent COVID-19. In DNA, the CDR3 is TGTGCCAGCAGGGGTAGCGGGGTCCGGGAGACCCAGTACTTC. It specifies CASRGSGVRETQYF.